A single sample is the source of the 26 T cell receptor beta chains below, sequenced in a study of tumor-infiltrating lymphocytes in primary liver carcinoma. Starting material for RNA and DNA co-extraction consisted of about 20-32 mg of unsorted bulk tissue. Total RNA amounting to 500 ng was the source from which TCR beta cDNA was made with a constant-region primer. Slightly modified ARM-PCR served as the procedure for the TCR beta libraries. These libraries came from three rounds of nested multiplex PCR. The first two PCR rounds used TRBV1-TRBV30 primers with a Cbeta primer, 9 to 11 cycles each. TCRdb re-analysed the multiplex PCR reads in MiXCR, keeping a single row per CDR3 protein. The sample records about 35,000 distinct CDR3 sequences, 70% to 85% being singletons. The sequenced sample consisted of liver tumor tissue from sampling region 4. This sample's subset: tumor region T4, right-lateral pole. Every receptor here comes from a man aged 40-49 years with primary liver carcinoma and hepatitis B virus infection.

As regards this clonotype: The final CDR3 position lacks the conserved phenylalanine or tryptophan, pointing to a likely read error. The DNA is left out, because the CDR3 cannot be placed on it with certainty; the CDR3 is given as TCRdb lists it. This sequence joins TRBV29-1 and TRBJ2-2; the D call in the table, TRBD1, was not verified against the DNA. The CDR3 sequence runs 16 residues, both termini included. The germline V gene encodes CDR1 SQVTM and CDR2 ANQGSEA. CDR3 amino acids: CSVEGLDRVGTGELLS.

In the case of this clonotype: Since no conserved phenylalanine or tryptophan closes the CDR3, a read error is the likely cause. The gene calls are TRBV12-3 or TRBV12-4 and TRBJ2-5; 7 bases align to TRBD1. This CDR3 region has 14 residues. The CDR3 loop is CASAQGQSRETQYL. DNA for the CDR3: TGTGCCAGCGCTCAGGGACAGTCCCGAGAGACACAGTACTTA.

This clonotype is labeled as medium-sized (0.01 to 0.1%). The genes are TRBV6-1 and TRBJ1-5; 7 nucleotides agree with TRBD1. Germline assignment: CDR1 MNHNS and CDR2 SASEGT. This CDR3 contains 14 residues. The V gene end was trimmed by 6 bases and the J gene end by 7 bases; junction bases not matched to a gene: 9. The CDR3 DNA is TGTGCCAGCAGCCCCTCACAGGGGAAGCAGCCCCAGCATTTT. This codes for CASSPSQGKQPQHF.

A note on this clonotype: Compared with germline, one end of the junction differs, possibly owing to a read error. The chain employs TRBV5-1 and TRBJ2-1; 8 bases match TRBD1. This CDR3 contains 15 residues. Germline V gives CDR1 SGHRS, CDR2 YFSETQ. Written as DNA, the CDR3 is TGCGCCATCAGCCCTCAGGGGGCAGCCTACAATGAGCAGTTCTTC. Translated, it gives CAISPQGAAYNEQFF.

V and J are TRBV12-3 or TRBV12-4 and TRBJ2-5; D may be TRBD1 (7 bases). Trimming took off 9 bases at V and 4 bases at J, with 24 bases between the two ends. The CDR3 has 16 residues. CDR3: CASSLSSDQGGETQYF. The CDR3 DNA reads TGTGCCAGTAGCTTAAGCAGCGATCAGGGGGGAGAGACCCAGTACTTC.

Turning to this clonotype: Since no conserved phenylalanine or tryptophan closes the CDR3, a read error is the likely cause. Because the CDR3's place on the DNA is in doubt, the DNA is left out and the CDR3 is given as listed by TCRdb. The CDR3 is CASSPRLGRRRHTEAFL. The rearrangement uses TRBV11-2 and TRBJ1-1. Germline CDR1 is SGHAT and CDR2 is FQNNGV. The length of the CDR3 is 17 amino acids, counting both ends.

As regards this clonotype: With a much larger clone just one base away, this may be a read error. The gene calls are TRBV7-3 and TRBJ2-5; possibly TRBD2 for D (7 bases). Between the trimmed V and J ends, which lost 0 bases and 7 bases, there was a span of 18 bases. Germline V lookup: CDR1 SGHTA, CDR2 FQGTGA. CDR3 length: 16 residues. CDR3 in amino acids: CASSLTAPSGGGTQYF. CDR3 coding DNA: TGTGCCAGCAGCTTAACAGCGCCTAGCGGAGGGGGGACCCAGTACTTC.

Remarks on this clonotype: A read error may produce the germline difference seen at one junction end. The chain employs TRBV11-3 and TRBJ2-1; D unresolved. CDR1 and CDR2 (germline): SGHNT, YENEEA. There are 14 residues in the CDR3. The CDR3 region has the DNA TGTACCAGCAGCTTATGCGTCTCGAACAATGAGCAGTTATTC. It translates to CTSSLCVSNNEQLF.

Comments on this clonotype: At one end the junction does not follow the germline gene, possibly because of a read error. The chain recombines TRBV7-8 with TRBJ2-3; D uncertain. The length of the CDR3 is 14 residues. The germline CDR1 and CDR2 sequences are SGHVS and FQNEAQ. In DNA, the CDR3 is TGTGCCAGCAGCCCTGCCAGGTGGGCATATACACAGTATTTT. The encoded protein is CASSPARWAYTQYF.

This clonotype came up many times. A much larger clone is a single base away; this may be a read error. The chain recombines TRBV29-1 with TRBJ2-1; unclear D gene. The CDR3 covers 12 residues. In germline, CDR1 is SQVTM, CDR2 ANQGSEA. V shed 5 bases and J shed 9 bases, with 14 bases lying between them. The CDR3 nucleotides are TGCAGCGTTTTAATCCCCCCCAGTGAGCAGTTCTTC. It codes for CSVLIPPSEQFF.

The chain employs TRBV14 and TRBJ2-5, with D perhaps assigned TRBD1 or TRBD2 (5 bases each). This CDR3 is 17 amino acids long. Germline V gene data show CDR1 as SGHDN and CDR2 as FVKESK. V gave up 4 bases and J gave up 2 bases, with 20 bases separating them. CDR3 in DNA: TGTGCCAGCAGCCTACCCCGGAGAAGGGACCAGCAAGAGACCCAGTACTTC. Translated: CASSLPRRRDQQETQYF.

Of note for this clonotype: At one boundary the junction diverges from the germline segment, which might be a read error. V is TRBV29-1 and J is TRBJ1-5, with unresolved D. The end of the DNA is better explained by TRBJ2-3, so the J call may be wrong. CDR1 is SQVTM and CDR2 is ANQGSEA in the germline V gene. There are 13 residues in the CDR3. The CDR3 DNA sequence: TGCAGTGTTGTGACATTCAGCAATCAGCCCCAGTATTTT. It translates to CSVVTFSNQPQYF.

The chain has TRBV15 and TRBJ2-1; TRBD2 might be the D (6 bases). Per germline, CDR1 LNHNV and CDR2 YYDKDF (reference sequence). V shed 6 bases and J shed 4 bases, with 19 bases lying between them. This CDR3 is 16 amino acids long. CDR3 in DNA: TGTGCCACCAGGACCCGGGAGTCCCACCTATACAATGAGCAGTTCTTC. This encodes CATRTRESHLYNEQFF.

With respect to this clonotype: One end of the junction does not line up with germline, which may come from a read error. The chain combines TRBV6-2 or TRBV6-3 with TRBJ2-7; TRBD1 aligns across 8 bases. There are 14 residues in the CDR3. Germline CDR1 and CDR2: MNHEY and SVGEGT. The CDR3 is CASGYRTGTAEQYF. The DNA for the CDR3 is TGTGCCAGCGGTTACCGGACAGGGACGGCCGAGCAGTACTTC.

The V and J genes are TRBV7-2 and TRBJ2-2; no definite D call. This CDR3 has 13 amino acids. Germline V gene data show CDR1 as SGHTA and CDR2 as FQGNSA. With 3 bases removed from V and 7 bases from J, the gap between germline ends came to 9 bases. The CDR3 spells CASSFRKVGELFF. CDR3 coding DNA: TGTGCCAGCAGCTTCCGAAAGGTCGGGGAGCTGTTTTTT.

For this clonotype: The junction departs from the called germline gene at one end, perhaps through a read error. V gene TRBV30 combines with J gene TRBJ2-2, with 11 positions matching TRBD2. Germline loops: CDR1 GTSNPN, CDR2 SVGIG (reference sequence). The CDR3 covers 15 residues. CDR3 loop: CAWGVLAGDTGELSF. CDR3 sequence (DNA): TGTGCCTGGGGTGTACTAGCGGGAGACACCGGGGAGCTGTCTTTT.

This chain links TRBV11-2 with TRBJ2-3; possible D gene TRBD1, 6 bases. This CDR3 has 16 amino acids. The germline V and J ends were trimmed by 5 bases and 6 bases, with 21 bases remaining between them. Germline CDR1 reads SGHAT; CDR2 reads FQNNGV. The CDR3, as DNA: TGTGCCAGCAGCAGAAGAGGTACAGGGAACATGGATACGCAGTATTTT. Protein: CASSRRGTGNMDTQYF.

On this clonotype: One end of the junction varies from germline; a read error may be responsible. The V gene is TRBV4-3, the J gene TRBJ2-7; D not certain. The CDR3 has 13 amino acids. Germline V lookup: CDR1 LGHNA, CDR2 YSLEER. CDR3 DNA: TGCGCCAGCAGCCAAGGACAACGCTACGAGCGGTACTTC. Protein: CASSQGQRYERYF.

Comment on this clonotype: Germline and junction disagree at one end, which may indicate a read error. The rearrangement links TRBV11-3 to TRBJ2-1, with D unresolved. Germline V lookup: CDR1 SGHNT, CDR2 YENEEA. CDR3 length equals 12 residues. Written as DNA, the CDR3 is TGTGTCAGCGACTTAAATGCCAATGAGCAGTTCTTC. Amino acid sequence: CVSDLNANEQFF. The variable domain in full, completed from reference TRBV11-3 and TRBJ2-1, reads EAGVVQSPRYKIIEKKQPVAFWCNPISGHNTLYWYLQNLGQGPELLIRYENEEAVDDSQLPKDRFSAERLKGVDSTLKIQPAELGDSAVYLCVSDLNANEQFFGPGTRLTVL.

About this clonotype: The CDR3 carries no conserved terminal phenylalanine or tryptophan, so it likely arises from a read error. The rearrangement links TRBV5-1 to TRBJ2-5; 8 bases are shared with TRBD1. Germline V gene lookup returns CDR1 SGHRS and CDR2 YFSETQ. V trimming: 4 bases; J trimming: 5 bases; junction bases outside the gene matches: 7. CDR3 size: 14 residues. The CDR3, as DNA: TGCGCCAGCAGCGTTCAGGGGGCCCAGGAGACCCAGTACTGC. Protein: CASSVQGAQETQYC.

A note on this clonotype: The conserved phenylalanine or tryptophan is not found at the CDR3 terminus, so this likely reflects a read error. The CDR3 sequence: CASSLAEGGRRPYEQYS. Here the CDR3 DNA reads TGCGCCAGCAGCTTGGCCGAGGGCGGGAGGCGACCTTACGAGCAGTACTCC. The V call is TRBV5-1, the J call TRBJ2-7, with 8 bases identical to TRBD2. V shed 0 bases, J shed 4 bases, and the junction held 12 bases outside the gene matches. This CDR3 spans 17 amino acids. Germline V gene lookup returns CDR1 SGHRS and CDR2 YFSETQ.

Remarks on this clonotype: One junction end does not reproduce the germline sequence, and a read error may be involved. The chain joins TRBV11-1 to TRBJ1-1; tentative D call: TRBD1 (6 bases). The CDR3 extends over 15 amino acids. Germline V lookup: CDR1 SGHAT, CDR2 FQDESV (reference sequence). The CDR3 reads CPSSFGQTLGAETFF. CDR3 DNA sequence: TGTCCCAGCAGCTTCGGACAGACCTTGGGGGCTGAAACTTTCTTT. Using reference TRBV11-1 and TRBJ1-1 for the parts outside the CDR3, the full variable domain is EAEVAQSPRYKITEKSQAVAFWCDPISGHATLYWYRQILGQGPELLVQFQDESVVDDSQLPKDRFSAERLKGVDSTLKIQPAELGDSAMYLCPSSFGQTLGAETFFGQGTRLTVV.

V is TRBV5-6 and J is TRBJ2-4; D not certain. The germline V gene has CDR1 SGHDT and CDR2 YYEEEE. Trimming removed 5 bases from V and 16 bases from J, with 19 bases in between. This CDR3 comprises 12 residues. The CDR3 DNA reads TGTGCCAGCAGATGGTCGACCGGGCCTCGATACTTC. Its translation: CASRWSTGPRYF.

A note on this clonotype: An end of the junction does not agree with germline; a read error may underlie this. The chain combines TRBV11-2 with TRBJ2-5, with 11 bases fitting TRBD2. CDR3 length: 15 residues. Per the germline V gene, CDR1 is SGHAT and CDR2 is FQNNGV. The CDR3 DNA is TGTGCCAGCCGCTTAGGGACTAGCGGACAGGAGACCCAGTACTTC. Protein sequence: CASRLGTSGQETQYF. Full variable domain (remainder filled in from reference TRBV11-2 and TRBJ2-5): EAGVAQSPRYKIIEKRQSVAFWCNPISGHATLYWYQQILGQGPKLLIQFQNNGVVDDSQLPKDRFSAERLKGVDSTLKIQPAKLEDSAVYLCASRLGTSGQETQYFGPGTRLLVL.

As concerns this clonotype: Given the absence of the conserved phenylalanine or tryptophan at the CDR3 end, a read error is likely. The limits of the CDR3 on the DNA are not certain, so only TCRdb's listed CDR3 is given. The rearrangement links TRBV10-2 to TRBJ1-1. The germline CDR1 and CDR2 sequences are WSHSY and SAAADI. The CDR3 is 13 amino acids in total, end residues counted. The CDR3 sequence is CASSDVENTEVFL.

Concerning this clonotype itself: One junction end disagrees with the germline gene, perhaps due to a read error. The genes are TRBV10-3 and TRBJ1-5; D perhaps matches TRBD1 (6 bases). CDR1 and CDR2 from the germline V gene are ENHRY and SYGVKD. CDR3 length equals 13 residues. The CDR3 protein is CAISAHRDGPQHF. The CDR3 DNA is TGTGCCATCAGTGCCCACAGGGACGGGCCCCAGCACTTT.